This record covers a single TCR beta chain. The count of this clone is one. Its target antigen remains unknown. No base qualities exist here, and no much larger clone lies one base off it. The CDR3 runs 15 residues from the cysteine to the phenylalanine. Just the 45-base CDR3 DNA is kept, in frame starting at base 1. V loses 4 bases, J loses 2 bases, and the germline ends lie 15 bases apart. CDR1 and CDR2, per the germline V gene, are MGHRA and YSYEKL. The entry originates in a study of blood T cell repertoires in COVID-19 (dated by TCRdb to 2018 to 2020). About the investigation overall: Samples from collaborators originated in the United States, Italy and Spain and spanned both the acute and convalescent phases of COVID-19. The prospective study material was composed of cDNA or gDNA derived from T cells, B-cell-depleted T cells, or PBMCs. A de-identified subject ID, COVID-19 status, age in years and sex were almost always included in the sample metadata. The repertoires were made available in a free public database intended to serve as a resource for research on the immune response to SARS-CoV-2. Where available, HLA class I and class II types were taken from metadata supplied by the sample provider and were not determined by assay-based typing. Samples came from the ongoing ImmuneRACE study (first 160 participants) plus 1,254 subjects from 6 global collaborators. The dataset comprised deeply sampled blood TCRbeta repertoires from subjects exposed to, actively infected with, or recovered from COVID-19.

The immunoSEQ Assay, a bias-controlled multiplex PCR, was used to amplify TCRbeta CDR3 regions from genomic DNA. The authors processed their data as follows. The number of nucleated cells in each sample was estimated from the amplification of reference gene primers within the assay. To quantify the absolute abundance of each unique TCRbeta CDR3 rearrangement, sequence reads were collapsed and filtered. For each sample, productive Simpson clonality was calculated as the square root of Simpson's diversity index across productive rearrangements. The immuneACCESS repertoire file appears here via TCRdb, limited to in-frame rearrangements. These files lack a portion of the clones; in checked studies, under half of the deficit traces to unresolved V genes, and the cause of the others is not known. V, J and clone size were drawn from that table, and D and trimming were deduced from the DNA. In this sample the table shows around 200,000 clones, 86% of which occur a single time. About 4.7% of the sample goes to the ten largest clones.

In the prospective study, participants were 18 to 89 years old, resided in about two dozen geographic areas of the United States, and were enrolled through a virtual design. In the prospective study, participants were assigned to cohorts based on the clinical history participants reported in a screening survey and a study questionnaire. Exposed participants were defined as having been in contact with someone with a PCR-confirmed or clinician-diagnosed COVID-19 case within 2 weeks of study entry. Each participant in the prospective study had whole blood, serum and a nasopharyngeal or oropharyngeal swab collected by mobile phlebotomists. Over an approximately 2-month period, participants in the prospective study had the option of providing additional blood draws and questionnaires. Blood samples from the prospective study were shipped frozen or at room temperature prior to DNA extraction. Overall study outcomes, separate from this receptor: Clinical and demographic metadata were provided uncurated, with the amount varying by source and participant.

This sequence was found in a woman in her 30s who had been exposed to COVID-19. In this chain, TRBV4-1 is recombined with TRBJ2-7; the D gene is perhaps TRBD2, on 5 matching bases. The sample was PBMCs or T cells enriched from blood (not recorded which). The nucleotides are TGCGCCAGCAGCCGGGATACGGAGGAGACCTACGAGCAGTACTTC. This encodes CASSRDTEETYEQYF.